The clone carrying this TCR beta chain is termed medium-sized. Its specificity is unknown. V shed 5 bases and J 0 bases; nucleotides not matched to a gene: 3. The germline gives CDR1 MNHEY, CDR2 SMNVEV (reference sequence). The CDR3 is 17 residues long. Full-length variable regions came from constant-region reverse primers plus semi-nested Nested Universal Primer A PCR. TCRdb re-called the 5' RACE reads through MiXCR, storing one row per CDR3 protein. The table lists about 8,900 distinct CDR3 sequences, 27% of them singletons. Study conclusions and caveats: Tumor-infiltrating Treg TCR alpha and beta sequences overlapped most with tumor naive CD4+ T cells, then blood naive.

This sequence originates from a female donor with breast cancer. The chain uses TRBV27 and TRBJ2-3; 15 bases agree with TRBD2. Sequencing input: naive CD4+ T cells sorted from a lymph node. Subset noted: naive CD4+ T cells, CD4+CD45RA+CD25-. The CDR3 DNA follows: TGTGCCAGCAGTCCGGGACTAGCGGGAGGTAGCACAGATACGCAGTATTTT. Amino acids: CASSPGLAGGSTDTQYF.